The clone carrying this T cell receptor beta chain has a single count. This table comes from immunoSEQ multiplex PCR, and its TCRdb copy is limited to in-frame clones, with some not included. Counted here are approximately 90,000 clones, 91% occurring once; the ten biggest clones make up about 8.7%. This sample is drawn from a study of OX40 agonist ivuxolimab in advanced cancers. The CDR3 runs to 21 residues. Germline V CDR1 and CDR2: SGHRS, YFSETQ. J was trimmed by 8 bases and V by 0 bases; bases with no gene match: 16. This chain uses TRBV5-1 with TRBJ2-2; TRBD2 aligns across 16 bases. The input for sequencing was CD4+ or CD8+ T cells sorted from blood, taken in a trial of the OX40 agonist ivuxolimab. The TCR comes from an adult with an advanced solid tumor such as melanoma, head and neck, liver or kidney cancer. In DNA form, the CDR3 reads TGCGCCAGCAGCTTGGCCGGCGGGACTAGCGGGAGGGTCGGAAACCCGGGGGAGCTGTTTTTT. It translates to CASSLAGGTSGRVGNPGELFF.